Presented here are 19 T cell receptor beta chains from one specimen sequenced in a study of shared clonotypes between healthy human individuals. The repertoire was sequenced with immunoSEQ multiplex PCR; TCRdb's copy has only in-frame clones and lacks some. Of about 1 million clones listed, around 74% are singletons. The source material was memory CD4+ T cells sorted from blood. Subset defined: CD45RA-negative fraction. Receptors originate from a man aged 18 to 30 in good health.

The V and J genes are TRBV18 and TRBJ1-3, with D hard to call. V was shortened by 3 bases and J by 0 bases, with 15 bases between the two germline ends. Germline V CDR1 and CDR2: KGHSH, LQKENI. The CDR3 consists of 17 residues. The CDR3 here is CASSPTTLLSSGNTIYF. The DNA of the CDR3 is TGTGCCAGCTCACCTACGACACTGCTGAGCTCTGGAAACACCATATATTTT.

The chain links TRBV18 to TRBJ2-1; the D is unclear. V lost 4 bases, J lost 12 bases, and 19 bases lay in between. CDR1 is KGHSH and CDR2 is LQKENI in the germline V gene. The CDR3 has 14 residues. The CDR3, as DNA: TGTGCCAGCTCACGAGACCGGGTCCTATATACGCAGTTCTTC. This codes for CASSRDRVLYTQFF.

The chain carries TRBV5-8 and TRBJ2-5; TRBD2 agrees at 7 bases. The CDR3 is 17 amino acids. The V and J ends lost 4 bases and 5 bases, in that order; junction bases with no gene match: 17. Germline CDR1 SGHTS, CDR2 YDEGEE. The CDR3 sequence is CASSPAGAGVYAETQYF. CDR3 nucleotides: TGTGCCAGCAGCCCCGCCGGGGCGGGGGTGTATGCGGAGACCCAGTACTTC. Using reference TRBV5-8 and TRBJ2-5 for the parts outside the CDR3, the full variable domain is EAGVTQSPTHLIKTRGQQATLRCSPISGHTSVYWYQQALGLGLQFLLWYDEGEERNRGNFPPRFSGRQFPNYSSELNVNALELEDSALYLCASSPAGAGVYAETQYFGPGTRLLVL.

This chain connects TRBV10-3 to TRBJ2-7; 11 positions agree with TRBD2. The CDR3 is made up of 14 amino acids. J gave up 7 bases and V 7 bases, and 9 bases lay outside the gene matches. CDR1 ENHRY and CDR2 SYGVKD come from the germline V gene. The CDR3 is CAIKLAGGSGEQYF. CDR3 DNA sequence: TGTGCCATCAAGCTAGCGGGAGGATCGGGAGAGCAGTACTTC.

The chain employs TRBV5-4 and TRBJ1-1; D gene unclear. The CDR3 consists of 14 residues. CDR1 and CDR2 (germline): SGHNT, YYREEE (reference sequence). V was pared by 1 base and J by 1 base, with 8 bases between. CDR3 in amino acids: CASSLLRENTEAFF. CDR3 nucleotides: TGTGCCAGCAGCTTGCTTCGGGAGAACACTGAAGCTTTCTTT.

The chain uses TRBV7-8 and TRBJ1-2; TRBD1 is a possible D gene (6 bases). With 1 base removed from V and 7 bases from J, the gap between germline ends came to 16 bases. The germline V gene encodes CDR1 SGHVS and CDR2 FQNEAQ. This CDR3 has 15 residues. The CDR3 reads CASSLGGYREGGYTF. DNA of the CDR3: TGTGCCAGCAGCTTAGGAGGGTACAGGGAGGGTGGCTACACCTTC.

This clone was seen just once. V and J are TRBV18 and TRBJ2-7; TRBD1 agrees at 8 bases. Germline trimming cut 1 base from V and 2 bases from J; bases unmatched to any gene: 4. Germline V lookup: CDR1 KGHSH, CDR2 LQKENI. The CDR3 has 15 residues. CDR3 sequence: CASSPRTGMTYEQYF. In DNA, the CDR3 is TGTGCCAGCTCACCACGGACAGGGATGACCTACGAGCAGTACTTC.

Only a few counts were recorded for this clone. This sequence joins TRBV30 and TRBJ2-2; D is ambiguous. The V gene lost 5 bases and the J gene lost 0 bases, with 10 bases spanning the gap. The CDR3 is 14 amino acids. Germline values: CDR1 GTSNPN, CDR2 SVGIG (reference sequence). DNA for the CDR3: TGTGCCTGGTACGGCGGATCGAACACCGGGGAGCTGTTTTTT. Encoded protein: CAWYGGSNTGELFF.

This clone showed up just a few times. The rearrangement uses TRBV7-8 and TRBJ2-7; a weak D match, TRBD2 (6 bases). Germline CDR1 is SGHVS and CDR2 is FQNEAQ. V was pared by 5 bases and J by 1 base, with 15 bases between. The CDR3 consists of 15 residues. The CDR3 reads CASSRLGGVSYEQYF. CDR3 nucleotide sequence: TGTGCCAGCAGCCGACTGGGGGGAGTTTCCTACGAGCAGTACTTC.

This chain joins TRBV6-1 and TRBJ1-1; 7 nucleotides match TRBD1. Trimming took 4 bases from V and 5 from J; bases not matched to a gene: 7. The CDR3 has 14 amino acids. CDR1 and CDR2 from the germline V gene are MNHNS and SASEGT. The DNA for the CDR3 is TGTGCCAGCAGTGTACAGGGGTGGGTTACTGAAGCTTTCTTT. Its translation is CASSVQGWVTEAFF.

The rearrangement links TRBV27 to TRBJ2-5; 8 bases fit TRBD2. CDR3 length: 15 amino acids. Germline V CDR1 and CDR2: MNHEY, SMNVEV (reference sequence). Trimming took 4 bases from V and 2 from J; bases not matched to a gene: 6. This chain's CDR3 is CASSSAGGGQETQYF. The DNA for the CDR3 is TGTGCCAGCAGTTCTGCCGGGGGGGGTCAAGAGACCCAGTACTTC.

Concerning this clone itself: Other DNA sequences of this sample code for an identical CDR3. This sequence joins TRBV30 and TRBJ1-6; no clear D. The germline CDR1 and CDR2 sequences are GTSNPN and SVGIG (reference sequence). This CDR3 is built from 12 residues. Trimming removed 0 bases from V and 10 bases from J, with 7 bases in between. The CDR3 sequence: CAWSVRESPLHF. In DNA form, the CDR3 reads TGTGCCTGGAGTGTAAGAGAGTCACCCCTCCACTTT.

V is TRBV9 and J is TRBJ1-2; perhaps TRBD1 as D (5 bases). Between the trimmed V and J ends, which lost 3 bases and 6 bases, there was a span of 15 bases. CDR3 length equals 14 residues. The germline gives CDR1 SGDLS, CDR2 YYNGEE. CDR3 DNA: TGTGCCAGCAGCGAAAGAGGCGGGGGTCATGGCTACACCTTC. It yields the protein CASSERGGGHGYTF.

J is TRBJ2-5 and V is TRBV7-2, with 9 positions matching TRBD2. Per germline, CDR1 SGHTA and CDR2 FQGNSA. The CDR3 consists of 16 residues. V shed 2 bases and J 2 bases; nucleotides not matched to a gene: 6. The CDR3 protein is CASSLTATSGQETQYF. The DNA of the CDR3 is TGTGCCAGCAGCTTAACGGCGACTAGCGGTCAAGAGACCCAGTACTTC. The whole variable domain, remainder taken from reference TRBV7-2 and TRBJ2-5, is GAGVSQSPSNKVTEKGKDVELRCDPISGHTALYWYRQSLGQGLEFLIYFQGNSAPDKSGLPSDRFSAERTGGSVSTLTIQRTQQEDSAVYLCASSLTATSGQETQYFGPGTRLLVL.

Points on this clone: The junction departs from the called germline gene at one end, perhaps through a read error. This chain joins TRBV15 and TRBJ2-1, with D perhaps matching TRBD1 or TRBD2 (6 bases each). Per the germline V gene, CDR1 is LNHNV and CDR2 is YYDKDF (reference sequence). The CDR3 is made up of 14 amino acids. The CDR3 reads CATSSRGRTGGGLF. For the CDR3, the DNA is TGTGCCACCAGCAGTCGAGGACGGACCGGAGGGGGACTCTTC.

This chain links TRBV9 with TRBJ2-7; D possibly matches TRBD1 or TRBD2 (5 bases each). V lost 4 bases and J 5 bases, leaving 22 bases between the germline ends. CDR3 length: 16 residues. Germline V gives CDR1 SGDLS, CDR2 YYNGEE. CDR3 loop: CASSPRVLIAPDEQYF. Here the CDR3 DNA reads TGTGCCAGCAGCCCCAGGGTTCTGATAGCGCCCGACGAGCAGTACTTC.

About this clone itself: The same CDR3 can be traced to other DNA sequences in this sample. V is TRBV5-6 and J is TRBJ1-2; no reliable D call. Germline CDR1 reads SGHDT; CDR2 reads YYEEEE. CDR3 size: 11 residues. V lost 0 bases and J 8 bases, leaving 5 bases between the germline ends. DNA of the CDR3: TGTGCCAGCAGCTTGGCAGGAGGCTACACCTTC. Its translation is CASSLAGGYTF.

This rearrangement joins TRBV27 to TRBJ1-1; D remains ambiguous. The CDR3 extends over 11 amino acids. Germline CDR1 is MNHEY and CDR2 is SMNVEV (reference sequence). Trimming removed 7 bases from V and 1 base from J, with 4 bases in between. The CDR3 DNA sequence: TGTGCCAGCAAACGGAACACTGAAGCTTTCTTT. This sequence encodes CASKRNTEAFF.

The J gene is TRBJ1-2, the V gene TRBV5-1, with D possibly matching TRBD1 (6 bases). Germline lookup yields CDR1 SGHRS and CDR2 YFSETQ. Trimming cost V 2 bases and J 6 bases, with 11 bases left between them. The CDR3 loop spans 13 amino acids. The CDR3 coding sequence is TGCGCCAGCAGCTTAAGGACAGCAAATGGCTACACCTTC. Protein sequence: CASSLRTANGYTF.